Listed below are T cell receptor beta chains from one sample, sequenced in a study of T cells after yellow fever vaccination. A single record per CDR3 protein comes from TCRdb applying MiXCR to the 5' RACE reads. The sample comprises 300,000 or so distinct CDR3 sequences, 13% of which are singletons, and roughly 0.5% rests with the top ten. The sample was CD4+ T cells sorted from PBMCs, taken 45 days after the yellow fever booster vaccination. The origin of the receptors is a man aged 30 to 39 who received the YFV17D yellow fever vaccine. The CDR3 runs from the conserved cysteine through the conserved F or W. D genes are given only for firm matches. The size of a clone is reported for some rows only, either as once, few or many, or as a class for expanded clones.

J gene | V gene | D gene | clone size | CDR3 protein | CDR3 DNA
TRBJ1-5 | TRBV9 | - | - | CASSPQGQGNQPQHF | TGTGCCAGCAGCCCACAGGGTCAGGGCAATCAGCCCCAGCATTTT
TRBJ2-5 | TRBV19 | - | few | CASSPGSRGTQYF | TGTGCCAGTAGCCCCGGTAGCCGGGGGACCCAGTACTTC
TRBJ2-1 | TRBV12-3/TRBV12-4 | TRBD2 | - | CASSIAGTYNEQFF | TGTGCCAGCAGTATAGCGGGCACCTACAATGAGCAGTTCTTC
TRBJ1-1 | TRBV12-3/TRBV12-4 | - | few | CASSFQGLNTEAFF | TGTGCCAGCAGTTTTCAGGGTTTGAACACTGAAGCTTTCTTT
TRBJ2-3 | TRBV6-5 | - | - | CASSYQGPPDTQYF | TGTGCCAGCAGTTACCAGGGGCCCCCTGATACGCAGTATTTT
TRBJ2-5 | TRBV7-9 | - | few | CASSFGGAETQYF | TGTGCCAGCAGCTTTGGGGGCGCAGAGACCCAGTACTTC
TRBJ2-3 | TRBV7-2 | TRBD2 | - | CASSLAGLLRRDTQYF | TGTGCCAGCAGCCTAGCGGGCCTTCTGAGAAGGGATACGCAGTATTTT
TRBJ2-7 | TRBV21-1 | - | - | CASSKARPSTSGRTYPYEQYF | TGTGCCAGCAGCAAAGCCCGCCCGTCGACTAGCGGGAGGACCTACCCCTACGAGCAGTACTTC
TRBJ2-2 | TRBV18 | - | - | CASSPSGPYTGELFF | TGTGCCAGCTCACCATCGGGACCATACACCGGGGAGCTGTTTTTT
TRBJ2-2 | TRBV7-3 | - | - | CASSLNQGGAGELFF | TGTGCCAGCAGCTTAAATCAGGGGGGTGCCGGGGAGCTGTTTTTT
TRBJ2-7 | TRBV6-2/TRBV6-3 | - | - | CASSYPSKQYF | TGTGCCAGCAGTTACCCCTCCAAGCAGTACTTC